Each of the 13 T cell receptor beta chains below was sequenced from the same sample in a study of T cell responses to AZD1222 COVID-19 vaccine (dated by TCRdb to about 2021). Receptor amplification or capture employed the immunoSEQ multiplex PCR assay. TCRdb re-hosts the immuneACCESS table, in-frame sequences only. Its copies lack some clones; in the studies checked, an unresolved V gene accounts for under half of them, and the cause for the rest is not known. This sample holds 110,000 to 150,000 clones; 75% to 90% were observed only once. The ten largest clones represent approximately 1.5% of the sample. The time point label on this specimen signifies: baseline before first vaccination. This material consisted of peripheral blood, taken on day 0 of AZD1222 vaccination. The receptors were sampled from an adult in good health.

This clone has just a few counts. The rearrangement uses TRBV6-4 and TRBJ1-1; D may be TRBD1 (6 bases). The CDR3 consists of 14 residues. Trimming removed 0 bases from V and 1 base from J, with 6 bases in between. Germline V gene data show CDR1 as MRHNA and CDR2 as SNTAGT. In DNA, the CDR3 is TGTGCCAGCAGTGACTCGACAGGGAACACTGAAGCTTTCTTT. Translation gives CASSDSTGNTEAFF.

The chain has TRBV13 and TRBJ1-6; a possible D gene is TRBD1 (5 bases). CDR1 is PRHDT, CDR2 FYEKMQ, per germline (reference sequence). Trimming took off 4 bases at V and 4 bases at J, with 20 bases between the two ends. The CDR3 is made up of 18 amino acids. CDR3 sequence reads: CASSSEQDPAIYNSPLHF. The CDR3 nucleotides read TGTGCCAGCAGCTCGGAACAGGACCCAGCCATTTATAATTCACCCCTCCACTTT.

In this sample, this clone turned up a few times. This rearrangement joins TRBV12-3 or TRBV12-4 to TRBJ1-1; no clear D gene. The V end was cut by 3 bases, the J end by 6 bases, with 5 bases between. This CDR3 is 11 amino acids long. CDR3 amino acids: CASSFTSEAFF. The CDR3 DNA reads as TGTGCCAGCAGTTTTACCTCTGAAGCTTTCTTT.

This rearrangement joins TRBV5-6 to TRBJ2-1; D gene unclear. Deletions cut 2 bases from V and 0 bases from J, with 12 bases between. The V gene's germline CDR1 is SGHDT and CDR2 YYEEEE. The CDR3 is 16 residues long. DNA for the CDR3: TGTGCCAGCAGCTTATCTCCCTCGAGCTCCTACAATGAGCAGTTCTTC. Protein: CASSLSPSSSYNEQFF.

J is TRBJ1-5 and V is TRBV19; D unresolved. Trimming pared 8 bases from V and 0 bases from J, leaving 14 bases between. CDR1 and CDR2 from the germline V gene are LNHDA and SQIVND (reference sequence). The CDR3 is 15 amino acids. CDR3 loop: CASRTAHNSNQPQHF. DNA of the CDR3: TGTGCCAGTCGGACGGCCCATAATAGCAATCAGCCCCAGCATTTT.

This sequence joins TRBV14 and TRBJ2-1; a possible D gene is TRBD2 (5 bases). Trimming removed 1 base at V and 1 base at J, with 17 bases between. Germline V gene lookup returns CDR1 SGHDN and CDR2 FVKESK. The CDR3 sequence is 18 residues long. This CDR3 is CASSQGAARARSYNEQFF. The CDR3 region has the DNA TGTGCCAGCAGCCAAGGGGCTGCGCGGGCTAGGTCCTACAATGAGCAGTTCTTC.

This clone was seen more than once but under ten times. The chain combines TRBV2 with TRBJ2-7; TRBD1 is a possible D gene (6 bases). CDR1 SNHLY and CDR2 FYNNEI come from the germline V gene. Trimming shortened V by 6 bases and J by 0 bases, and 12 bases separated the two germline ends. This CDR3 has 14 amino acids. The CDR3 loop is CASREWDNSYEQYF. The CDR3 DNA is TGTGCCAGCAGGGAATGGGACAACTCCTACGAGCAGTACTTC.

The chain employs TRBV6-6 and TRBJ2-5; D may match TRBD1 or TRBD2 (5 bases each). The CDR3 length is 13 residues. Germline V gene sequence: CDR1 MNHNY, CDR2 SVGAGI (reference sequence). V lost 7 bases and J 6 bases, leaving 15 bases between the germline ends. CDR3 region: CASIGAGPKTQYF. In nucleotides, the CDR3 is TGTGCCAGCATTGGGGCGGGCCCGAAGACCCAGTACTTC.

This clone was seen once. The V and J genes are TRBV30 and TRBJ1-1; 9 bases line up with TRBD1. The CDR3 spans 12 residues. The germline V gene has CDR1 GTSNPN and CDR2 SVGIG (reference sequence). The ends lost 2 bases at V and 10 bases at J; junction bases unmatched: 5. The CDR3 sequence is CAWSPQDRGAFF. The CDR3 nucleotides are TGTGCCTGGAGTCCTCAGGACAGGGGAGCTTTCTTT.

The chain is built from TRBV29-1 and TRBJ2-7; D possibly matches TRBD1 or TRBD2 (5 bases each). Germline loops: CDR1 SQVTM, CDR2 ANQGSEA. This CDR3 region has 11 residues. V lost 7 bases and J 5 bases, leaving 12 bases between the germline ends. CDR3 in amino acids: CSARWDHEQYF. The CDR3 nucleotides are TGCAGCGCCCGTTGGGACCACGAGCAGTACTTC.

The V call is TRBV27, the J call TRBJ1-1; D is unresolved. The V gene lost 10 bases and the J gene lost 3 bases, with 15 bases spanning the gap. The CDR3 sequence is 13 residues long. Germline V gene data show CDR1 as MNHEY and CDR2 as SMNVEV (reference sequence). CDR3 nucleotide sequence: TGTGCCACCTTTGGGTATAAGGACACTGAAGCTTTCTTT. Residues: CATFGYKDTEAFF.

This clone turned up a few times. This chain links TRBV2 with TRBJ1-1; TRBD1 matches at 8 bases. V trimming: 7 bases; J trimming: 1 base; junction bases outside the gene matches: 11. This CDR3 has 16 amino acids. Germline V CDR1 and CDR2: SNHLY, FYNNEI. The CDR3 spells CASTDRGYLRNTEAFF. The CDR3, as DNA: TGTGCCAGCACCGACAGGGGCTACCTCCGGAACACTGAAGCTTTCTTT.

The V call is TRBV2, the J call TRBJ1-2; 7 bases map to TRBD1. Losses at the gene ends were 10 bases for V and 4 bases for J; bases not matched to a gene: 6. CDR3 length: 12 residues. Germline V CDR1 and CDR2: SNHLY, FYNNEI. CDR3 nucleotide sequence: TGTGCCACCCCGGGACAGAGCTATGGCTACACCTTC. This codes for CATPGQSYGYTF.